The 15 T cell receptor beta chains below all came from one sample that was sequenced in a study of blood T cells in healthy people across ages. The second PCR ran roughly 7 to 12 cycles with a sample-barcoded 5' primer and J-beta primers. TCRdb reprocessed the 5' RACE reads with MiXCR, giving one entry per CDR3 protein. In the table there are hundreds of thousands of distinct CDR3 sequences, around 50% of which are singletons. The material sequenced was blood. Receptors were obtained from a man in his forties or fifties in good health.

The rearrangement links TRBV7-9 to TRBJ2-5; 8 bases map to TRBD1. The CDR3 loop spans 15 amino acids. V trimming: 4 bases; J trimming: 5 bases; junction bases outside the gene matches: 9. Germline loops: CDR1 SEHNR, CDR2 FQNEAQ (reference sequence). This chain's CDR3 is CASSSRDRSPETQYF. CDR3 in DNA: TGTGCCAGCAGCTCCCGGGACAGGTCTCCGGAGACCCAGTACTTC.

V and J are TRBV7-2 and TRBJ2-7, with 11 bases identical to TRBD2. The germline CDR1 and CDR2 sequences are SGHTA and FQGNSA. Trimming took 6 bases from V and 2 from J; bases not matched to a gene: 6. The CDR3 extends over 15 amino acids. This CDR3 reads CASRRTSGQAYEQYF. CDR3 DNA: TGTGCCAGCAGAAGGACTAGCGGGCAAGCCTACGAGCAGTACTTC. Full variable domain (remainder filled in from reference TRBV7-2 and TRBJ2-7): GAGVSQSPSNKVTEKGKDVELRCDPISGHTALYWYRQSLGQGLEFLIYFQGNSAPDKSGLPSDRFSAERTGGSVSTLTIQRTQQEDSAVYLCASRRTSGQAYEQYFGPGTRLTVT.

Only a few counts were recorded for this clonotype. The chain combines TRBV18 with TRBJ2-7; no clear D gene. CDR3 length: 14 residues. Trimming stripped 3 bases from V and 8 bases from J, with 17 bases between. Germline-derived CDR1 and CDR2 are KGHSH and LQKENI. CDR3 amino acids: CASSPAIGSQKQYF. The CDR3 DNA reads TGTGCCAGCTCACCCGCTATAGGGTCACAGAAGCAGTACTTC.

This clonotype was picked up a small number of times. J is TRBJ1-4 and V is TRBV12-3 or TRBV12-4; D is ambiguous. There are 13 residues in the CDR3. V lost 2 bases to trimming and J lost 8 bases, with 9 bases between them. The chain's CDR3 is CASSLLPDEKLFF. The DNA for the CDR3 is TGTGCCAGCAGTTTATTACCTGACGAAAAACTGTTTTTT.

This chain connects TRBV28 to TRBJ2-2; D remains ambiguous. Germline loops: CDR1 MDHEN, CDR2 SYDVKM. V was pared by 8 bases and J by 4 bases, with 14 bases between. The CDR3 is 14 amino acids. The CDR3 here is CASRASRITGELFF. The DNA for the CDR3 is TGTGCCAGCCGCGCCTCCAGAATCACCGGGGAGCTGTTTTTT.

The gene calls are TRBV7-2 and TRBJ1-5; D is unresolved. Per germline, CDR1 SGHTA and CDR2 FQGNSA. The CDR3 is made up of 15 amino acids. V lost 3 bases to trimming and J lost 3 bases, with 12 bases between them. The CDR3 bases are TGTGCCAGCAGCTTTATAGGGAGAGACAATCAGCCCCAGCATTTT. Translating it yields CASSFIGRDNQPQHF.

The sample holds a few counts of this clonotype. V gene TRBV27 combines with J gene TRBJ2-7; 7 bases map to TRBD2. The V segment lost 4 bases and the J segment 4 bases; nucleotides outside the gene matches: 7. CDR3 length equals 14 residues. Per the germline V gene, CDR1 is MNHEY and CDR2 is SMNVEV (reference sequence). The CDR3 loop reads CASSSGGRTYEQYF. As DNA, the CDR3 is TGTGCCAGCAGTTCGGGGGGAAGGACGTACGAGCAGTACTTC.

The rearrangement uses TRBV24-1 and TRBJ2-1; 9 nucleotides line up with TRBD2. The V and J ends lost 3 bases and 7 bases, in that order; junction bases with no gene match: 9. CDR1 KGHDR and CDR2 SFDVKD come from the germline V gene. The CDR3 spans 16 residues. In DNA form, the CDR3 reads TGTGCCACCAGTGATCCCCTAGCGGGGACACTTAATGAGCAGTTCTTC. Amino acid sequence: CATSDPLAGTLNEQFF.

The J gene is TRBJ1-2, the V gene TRBV2; tentative D call: TRBD1 (6 bases). This CDR3 spans 14 amino acids. V dropped 2 bases and J dropped 3 bases, with 10 bases sitting between them. The germline gives CDR1 SNHLY, CDR2 FYNNEI. For the CDR3, the DNA is TGTGCCAGCAGTGAAAGGACAGACGACTATGGCTACACCTTC. Translated: CASSERTDDYGYTF.

The chain combines TRBV12-3 or TRBV12-4 with TRBJ2-3; D is possibly TRBD2 (5 bases). With 6 bases removed from V and 4 bases from J, the gap between germline ends came to 17 bases. The CDR3 is 15 amino acids. The CDR3 spells CASSYQGSMSDTQYF. CDR3 nucleotides: TGTGCCAGCAGCTACCAAGGGAGTATGTCAGATACGCAGTATTTT.

CDR3 coding DNA: TGTGCCAGCAGTTTATTTCTAGCGGGTCCGTACGAGCAGTACTTC. Translation: CASSLFLAGPYEQYF. The gene calls are TRBV27 and TRBJ2-7; 8 nucleotides align to TRBD2. This CDR3 has 15 amino acids. Germline lookup yields CDR1 MNHEY and CDR2 SMNVEV (reference sequence). Losses at the gene ends were 1 base for V and 4 bases for J; bases not matched to a gene: 6.

This clonotype was seen more than once but under ten times. V gene TRBV4-2 combines with J gene TRBJ2-5; 8 bases fit TRBD1. This CDR3 comprises 15 residues. CDR1 is LGHNA, CDR2 YNFKEQ, per germline. The trim removed 2 bases at V and 1 base at J, leaving 3 bases unmatched. The CDR3 loop reads CASSQRTGFQETQYF. The CDR3, as DNA: TGTGCCAGCAGCCAACGGACAGGGTTCCAAGAGACCCAGTACTTC.

This clonotype was counted between two and nine times. The V and J genes are TRBV3-1 and TRBJ2-7; D is undetermined. The ends were cut back, 4 bases at V and 2 bases at J, with 9 bases in the middle. Germline-derived CDR1 and CDR2 are LGHDT and YNNKEL (reference sequence). The CDR3 runs 13 residues. Written as DNA, the CDR3 is TGTGCCAGCAGCCCCTCGAGCCCCTACGAGCAGTACTTC. This encodes CASSPSSPYEQYF.

V gene TRBV5-1 combines with J gene TRBJ2-3, with 14 bases that match TRBD2. Germline-derived CDR1 and CDR2 are SGHRS and YFSETQ. The V and J ends lost 5 bases and 4 bases, in that order; junction bases with no gene match: 6. The CDR3 is 16 residues long. Written as DNA, the CDR3 is TGCGCCAGCAGAGAAGGACTAGCGGGGGGTGCAGATACGCAGTATTTT. It yields the protein CASREGLAGGADTQYF.

The chain employs TRBV3-1 and TRBJ2-4; 9 bases map to TRBD1. Trimming removed 4 bases from V and 0 bases from J; junction bases left unmatched: 16. Germline CDR1 reads LGHDT; CDR2 reads YNNKEL (reference sequence). The CDR3 spans 20 residues. The CDR3 loop is CASSPSDRGAIELAKNIQYF. As DNA, the CDR3 is TGTGCCAGCAGCCCATCCGACAGGGGGGCCATTGAATTAGCCAAAAACATTCAGTACTTC.